This TCR beta chain emerged from a study of early T cells in non-severe SARS-CoV-2 infection (dated by TCRdb to about 2021). For the wider study: TCR sequencing used bulk RNA from unsorted whole blood, so alpha and beta chains could not be paired.

The study at large found these results: VDJdb matching was skewed toward anti-spike CD8 responses and likely underestimated virus-specific expansions by missing private and CD4 specificities.

Taken from cysteine to phenylalanine, the CDR3 has 16 residues. CDR3 DNA is the only sequence kept; it has 48 bases, read in frame from the first base. CDR1 and CDR2 are read off the germline V gene as MNHNS and SASEGT. At the junction V is shortened by 10 bases and J by 0 bases, with 19 bases in between. Library preparation employed 5' RACE. The listed sequencing device is NextSeq 500. To correct for sequencing error and PCR bias, the TCR library protocol tagged individual cDNA molecules with unique molecular identifiers. Both TCR alpha and beta chains were sequenced, and tight co-correlation was observed between alpha and beta sequence abundances in each sample. In the source study's methods: V gene, J gene and CDR3 annotation of TCR sequences was performed with Decombinator V4. Expanded TCRs were defined as changing significantly between any two time points under a Poisson model with p below 0.0001. TCR abundances were normalised to the total number of TCRs sequenced per sample and were expressed as counts per million. TRAV1-2 paired with TRAJ12, TRAJ20 or TRAJ33 defined MAIT TCRs, while TRAV10 paired with TRAJ18 defined iNKT TCRs. VDJdb, accessed 1 November 2021, was searched for CMV, EBV and SARS-CoV-2 annotated TCRs, excluding TCRs annotated for multiple antigens. The raw public data were reprocessed by TCRdb itself: fastp quality trimming at Q25, MiXCR clonotype calling, in-frame beta chains only. A single entry per CDR3 protein holds the most common genes and DNA from its merged rows. TCRdb's processing, not the authors', yielded these V and J calls. Here the sample has approximately 80,000 distinct CDR3 sequences; around 11% occur a single time. Of the sample, about 12% is held by the ten largest clones.

In the case of this clonotype: It has no known antigen specificity. Within one base of it there is no much larger clone, and no base qualities were kept.

Set within a cohort of healthcare workers in London, UK, this nested case-control study involved weekly PCR testing of nasopharyngeal swabs along with blood sampling. Between 23 and 31 March 2020, the week of the UK lockdown, healthcare workers were enrolled and then followed up weekly for as long as 16 weeks. The sequences come from whole blood, collected at baseline. The rearranged chain carries TRBV6-1 and TRBJ2-4; the D gene is perhaps TRBD1, from 6 matching bases. The sequence derives from an adult who was a healthcare worker with PCR-confirmed SARS-CoV-2 infection or an uninfected control (not recorded which). At the DNA level, the sequence is TGTGCCACCCTCTCTGGACAGACGATAGCCAAAAACATTCAGTACTTC. It specifies CATLSGQTIAKNIQYF.